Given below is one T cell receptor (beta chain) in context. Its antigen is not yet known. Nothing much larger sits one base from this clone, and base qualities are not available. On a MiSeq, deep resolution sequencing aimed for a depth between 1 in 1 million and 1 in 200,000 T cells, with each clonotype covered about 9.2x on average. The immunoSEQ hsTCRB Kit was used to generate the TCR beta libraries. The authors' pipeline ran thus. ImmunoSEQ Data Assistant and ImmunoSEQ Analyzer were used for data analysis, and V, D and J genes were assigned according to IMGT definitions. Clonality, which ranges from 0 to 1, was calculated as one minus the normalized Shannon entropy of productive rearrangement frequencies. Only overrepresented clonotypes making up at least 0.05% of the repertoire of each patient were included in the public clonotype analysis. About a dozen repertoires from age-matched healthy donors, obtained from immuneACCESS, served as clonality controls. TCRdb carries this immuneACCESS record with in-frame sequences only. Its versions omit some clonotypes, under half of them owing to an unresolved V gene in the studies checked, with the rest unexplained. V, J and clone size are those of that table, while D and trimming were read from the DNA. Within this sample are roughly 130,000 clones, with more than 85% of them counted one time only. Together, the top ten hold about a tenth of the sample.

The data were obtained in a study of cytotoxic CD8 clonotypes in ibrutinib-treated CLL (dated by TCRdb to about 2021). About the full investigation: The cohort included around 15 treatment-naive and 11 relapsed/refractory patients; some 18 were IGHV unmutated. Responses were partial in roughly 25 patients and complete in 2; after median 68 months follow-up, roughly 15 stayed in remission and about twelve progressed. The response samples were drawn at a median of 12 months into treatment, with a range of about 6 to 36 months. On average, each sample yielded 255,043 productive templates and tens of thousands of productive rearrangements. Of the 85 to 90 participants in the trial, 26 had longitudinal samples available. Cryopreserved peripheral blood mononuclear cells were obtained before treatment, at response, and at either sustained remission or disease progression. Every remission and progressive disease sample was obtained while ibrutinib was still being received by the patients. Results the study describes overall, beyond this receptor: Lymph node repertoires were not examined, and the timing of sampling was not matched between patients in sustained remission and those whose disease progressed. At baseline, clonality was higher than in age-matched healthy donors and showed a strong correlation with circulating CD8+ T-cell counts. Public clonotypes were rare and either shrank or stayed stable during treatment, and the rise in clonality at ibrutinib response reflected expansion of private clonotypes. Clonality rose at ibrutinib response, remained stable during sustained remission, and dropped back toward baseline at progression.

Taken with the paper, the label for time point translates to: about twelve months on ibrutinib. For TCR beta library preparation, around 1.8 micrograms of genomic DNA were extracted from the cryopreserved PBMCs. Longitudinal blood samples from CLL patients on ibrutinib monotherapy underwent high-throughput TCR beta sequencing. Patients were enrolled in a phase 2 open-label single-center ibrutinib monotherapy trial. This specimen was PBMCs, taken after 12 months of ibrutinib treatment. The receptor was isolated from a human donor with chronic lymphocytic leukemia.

CDR3 sequence: CASSFSLDLGQGGPSESYGYTF. The nucleotides read TGTGCCAGCAGCTTCTCCTTAGATTTGGGACAGGGGGGTCCCTCTGAATCATATGGCTACACCTTC. The chain links TRBV7-6 with TRBJ1-2; the junction holds 11 bases that match TRBD1. Relative to germline, V is missing 3 bases and J is missing 5 bases, with 26 bases of the junction outside any gene match. The CDR3 covers 22 residues, taking in both the cysteine and the phenylalanine. Here the CDR3 DNA is all that survives: 66 bases in frame from base 1. The germline V gene sets CDR1 to SGHVS and CDR2 to FNYEAQ.